These 6 T cell receptor beta chains originate from one sample sequenced in a study of technical replicates of blood from several donors. The repertoire was sequenced with immunoSEQ multiplex PCR; TCRdb's copy has only in-frame clones and lacks some. The sample carries about 100,000 clones, around 96% recorded once. Material: T cells isolated from PBMCs. The origin of the receptors is a human donor in good health.

The chain links TRBV7-2 to TRBJ2-7, with 7 bases that match TRBD2. Germline V gene sequence: CDR1 SGHTA, CDR2 FQGNSA. V gave up 0 bases and J gave up 3 bases; unmatched junction bases: 11. This CDR3 has 17 amino acids. The CDR3 here is CASSLALGLERHYEQYF. The CDR3 DNA follows: TGTGCCAGCAGCTTAGCCTTAGGACTAGAGAGGCACTACGAGCAGTACTTC.

The CDR3: CASSQELGAGGVEQYF. DNA of the CDR3: TGTGCCAGCAGCCAAGAGCTCGGGGCGGGAGGGGTCGAGCAGTACTTC. This chain links TRBV4-2 with TRBJ2-7, with 9 bases matching TRBD2. The CDR3 covers 16 residues. V dropped 0 bases and J dropped 6; count of bases not matched to a gene: 9. Looked up from germline, CDR1 is LGHNA and CDR2 is YNFKEQ.

The chain combines TRBV4-3 with TRBJ2-7, with 14 positions matching TRBD2. V was clipped by 2 bases and J by 3 bases; unmatched bases: 18. The CDR3 has 21 residues. CDR1 LGHNA and CDR2 YSLEER come from the germline V gene. The CDR3 sequence is CASSQPPPGTSGSWAVYEQYF. The CDR3 DNA is TGCGCCAGCAGCCAACCTCCCCCCGGGACTAGCGGGAGTTGGGCCGTCTACGAGCAGTACTTC.

V and J are TRBV19 and TRBJ1-5; TRBD1 aligns across 7 bases. Per germline, CDR1 LNHDA and CDR2 SQIVND (reference sequence). The trim removed 7 bases at V and 1 base at J, leaving 7 bases unmatched. The CDR3 has 15 residues. The CDR3 loop is CASNEDRTSNQPQHF. The CDR3 DNA follows: TGTGCCAGTAACGAGGACAGGACCAGCAATCAGCCCCAGCATTTT.

V usage is TRBV19 and J usage is TRBJ2-5; TRBD2 is a possible D gene (5 bases). In germline, CDR1 is LNHDA, CDR2 SQIVND (reference sequence). The V end was cut by 3 bases, the J end by 5 bases, with 10 bases between. This CDR3 has 13 residues. The CDR3 nucleotides read TGTGCCAGTAGTATCGGGGTGGGGGAGACCCAGTACTTC. Translating gives CASSIGVGETQYF.

The V call is TRBV6-1, the J call TRBJ1-3, with 7 nucleotides matching TRBD1. This CDR3 is built from 14 residues. V gave up 7 bases and J gave up 2 bases; unmatched junction bases: 5. Germline V gene sequence: CDR1 MNHNS, CDR2 SASEGT. The CDR3 here is CASIQGWPGNTIYF. The CDR3 DNA is TGTGCCAGCATACAGGGGTGGCCTGGAAACACCATATATTTT.